This entry describes one T cell receptor beta chain. Its target antigen remains unknown. No much larger clone exists at a distance of one base, and base qualities are not known. The data were taken from a study of T cell changes during pregnancy in multiple sclerosis (dated by TCRdb to the late 2010s). Regarding the complete study: The study examined how the T cell repertoire changed over the course of pregnancy in women with multiple sclerosis.

Library preparation was by the immunoSEQ multiplex PCR assay. Imported from immuneACCESS, the table was reduced by TCRdb to in-frame sequences with V and J called. These copies leave out some clones; in studies compared against another copy, an unresolved V gene accounts for under half, and the cause of the remainder is not known. The sample table lists around 70,000 clones, roughly 93% of them with a count of one. The ten largest clones add up to roughly 1.5% of the sample. Relative to germline, V is 6 bases shorter and J is 1 base shorter, with 15 bases between their ends. CDR1 and CDR2 are drawn from the germline V gene: KGHSH, LQKENI. Including the terminal cysteine and phenylalanine, the CDR3 comprises 15 residues. Just CDR3 DNA is preserved here, 45 bases in frame from base 1.

The TCR was taken from a female donor with multiple sclerosis, enrolled in a pregnancy study. The material was peripheral blood, obtained in the third trimester of pregnancy. Recombination joined TRBV18 with TRBJ1-1, with TRBD1 as a weak D call on 6 bases. Read as DNA, the sequence is TGTGCCAGCTCCCCAGCAGGGGTCCAGAACACTGAAGCTTTCTTT. Translated, this gives CASSPAGVQNTEAFF. The reference TRBV18 and TRBJ1-1 proteins fill in what lies around the CDR3, so the full variable domain reads NAGVMQNPRHLVRRRGQEARLRCSPMKGHSHVYWYRQLPEEGLKFMVYLQKENIIDESGMPKERFSAEFPKEGPSILRIQQVVRGDSAAYFCASSPAGVQNTEAFFGQGTRLTVV.